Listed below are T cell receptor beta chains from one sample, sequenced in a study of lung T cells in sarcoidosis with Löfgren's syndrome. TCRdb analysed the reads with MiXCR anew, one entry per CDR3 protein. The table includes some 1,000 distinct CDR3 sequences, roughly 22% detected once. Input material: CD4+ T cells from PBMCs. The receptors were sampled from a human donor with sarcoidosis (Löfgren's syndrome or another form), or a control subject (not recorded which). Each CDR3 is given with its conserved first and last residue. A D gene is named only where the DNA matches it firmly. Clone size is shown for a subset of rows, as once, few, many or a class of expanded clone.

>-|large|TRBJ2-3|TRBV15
TGTGCCACCAGCAGATCGGGAGGCACAGATACGCAGTATTTT
CATSRSGGTDTQYF
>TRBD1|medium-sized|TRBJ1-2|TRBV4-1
TGCGCCAGCAGCCAAGATTACAGGGGCCCCTATGGCTACACCTTC
CASSQDYRGPYGYTF
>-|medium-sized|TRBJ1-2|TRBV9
TGTGCCAGCAGCGTAGGCAGCAGCAACTATGGCTACACCTTC
CASSVGSSNYGYTF
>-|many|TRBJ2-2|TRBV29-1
TGCAGCGTTGATGGCGGGACGAACACCGGGGAGCTGTTTTTT
CSVDGGTNTGELFF
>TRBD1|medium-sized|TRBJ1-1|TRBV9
TGTGCCAGCAGCGCCCACATTGGGACAGGGAACACTGAAGCTTTCTTT
CASSAHIGTGNTEAFF
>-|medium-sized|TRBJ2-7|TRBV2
TGTGCCAGCAGTGCACTGCCCGGGGCCGAGCAGTACTTC
CASSALPGAEQYF
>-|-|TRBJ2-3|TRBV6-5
TGTGTCAGCAGCCGACTTCTCACAGATACGCAGTATTTT
CVSSRLLTDTQYF
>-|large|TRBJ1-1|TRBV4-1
TGCGCCAGCAGCCTTGGACACGCGAACACTGAAGCTTTCTTT
CASSLGHANTEAFF
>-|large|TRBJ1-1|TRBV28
TGTGCCAGCAGATTACAACTACCGAACACTGAAGCTTTCTTT
CASRLQLPNTEAFF
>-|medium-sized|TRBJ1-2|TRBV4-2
TGTGCCAGCAGCCAAGATCTCTCCGGGGCCTATGGCTACACCTTC
CASSQDLSGAYGYTF
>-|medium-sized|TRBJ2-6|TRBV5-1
TGCGCCAGCAGCTTTGCGATGCAGTCTGGGGCCAACGTCCTGACTTTC
CASSFAMQSGANVLTF
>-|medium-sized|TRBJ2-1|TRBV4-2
TGTGCCAGCAGCCAAGAAGGGGACGGGAGTCCTTCAAGAAATGAGCAGTTCTTC
CASSQEGDGSPSRNEQFF
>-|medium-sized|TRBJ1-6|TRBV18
TGTGCCAGCTCACTATCAGGGGCCATTAATTCACCCCTCCACTTT
CASSLSGAINSPLHF
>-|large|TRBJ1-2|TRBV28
TGTGCCAGCAGTCACAGACAGTATGGCTACACCTTC
CASSHRQYGYTF
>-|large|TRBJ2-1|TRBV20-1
TGCAGTGCTTTAAGACTAGCAGGGGGTAATGAGCAGTTCTTC
CSALRLAGGNEQFF
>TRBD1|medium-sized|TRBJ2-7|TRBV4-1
TGCGCCAGCAGCCAAGTAGGGACAGGGAAGGCCTACGAGCAGTACTTC
CASSQVGTGKAYEQYF
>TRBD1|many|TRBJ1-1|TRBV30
TGTGCCTGGACCCGGACAGGCTGGGGCACTGAAGCTTTCTTT
CAWTRTGWGTEAFF
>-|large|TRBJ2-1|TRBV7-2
TGTGCCAGCAGCGGCGACTACTCCTACAATGAGCAGTTCTTC
CASSGDYSYNEQFF
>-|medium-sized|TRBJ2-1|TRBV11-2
TGTGCCAGCAAACCCCCAACTAGCCTCCTTTACAATGAGCAGTTCTTC
CASKPPTSLLYNEQFF
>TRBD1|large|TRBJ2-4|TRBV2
TGTGCCACCAGGGACAGGGGAGTCATTCAGTACTTC
CATRDRGVIQYF